This entry lists 18 T cell receptor beta chains sequenced from one sample in a study of blood T cell repertoires in COVID-19. TCRdb's copy holds only in-frame clones and misses some; the assay was immunoSEQ multiplex PCR. The table shows over 110,000 clones, with over 70% occurring only once. Source material: PBMCs or T cells enriched from blood (not recorded which). These receptor sequences come from a man between 50 and 59 years old in a cohort exposed to, infected with or recovered from COVID-19 (not recorded which).

The chain couples TRBV27 to TRBJ2-2; TRBD1 agrees at 7 bases. The CDR3 is made up of 16 amino acids. J lost 7 bases, V lost 6 bases, and 14 bases had no gene match. Germline loops: CDR1 MNHEY, CDR2 SMNVEV (reference sequence). The CDR3 sequence: CASSYGTVLRGGELFF. Here the CDR3 DNA reads TGTGCCAGCAGCTACGGGACAGTCCTCCGGGGCGGGGAGCTGTTTTTT.

The chain uses TRBV18 and TRBJ2-2, with 7 bases fitting TRBD1. CDR1 KGHSH and CDR2 LQKENI come from the germline V gene. The CDR3 loop spans 17 amino acids. With 6 bases clipped from V and 6 bases from J, the junction kept 16 bases outside the gene matches. As DNA, the CDR3 is TGTGCCAGCTCCCTCGGTCGGACAGGAATCTACGCCGGGGAGCTGTTTTTT. It translates to CASSLGRTGIYAGELFF.

This sequence joins TRBV3-1 (or the pseudogene TRBV3-2) and TRBJ1-5; D not certain. The CDR3 runs to 15 residues. CDR1 is LGHDT, CDR2 YNNKEL, per germline (reference sequence). Trimming took off 0 bases at V and 0 bases at J, with 6 bases between the two ends. The CDR3, as DNA: TGTGCCAGCAGCCAAGAACAGAATAGCAATCAGCCCCAGCATTTT. Protein: CASSQEQNSNQPQHF.

In its sample, this clone was seen once. The chain employs TRBV7-9 and TRBJ1-2; D not certain. Trimming took 5 bases from V and 2 from J, leaving 6 bases between them. The CDR3 loop spans 12 amino acids. CDR1 is SEHNR and CDR2 is FQNEAQ in the germline V gene (reference sequence). This chain's CDR3 is CASSPVNYGYTF. The CDR3 nucleotides read TGTGCCAGCAGCCCCGTAAACTATGGCTACACCTTC. The entire variable domain, with the rest obtained from reference TRBV7-9 and TRBJ1-2, is as follows: DTGVSQNPRHKITKRGQNVTFRCDPISEHNRLYWYRQTLGQGPEFLTYFQNEAQLEKSRLLSDRFSAERPKGSFSTLEIQRTEQGDSAMYLCASSPVNYGYTFGSGTRLTVV.

The chain carries TRBV6-1 and TRBJ2-5; 8 positions agree with TRBD2. Germline V gene data show CDR1 as MNHNS and CDR2 as SASEGT. Trimming took 1 base from V and 4 from J; bases not matched to a gene: 8. The CDR3 spans 16 residues. The CDR3 DNA sequence: TGTGCCAGCAGTGAAGGGGTTAGCGGGATCGGAGAGACCCAGTACTTC. As protein: CASSEGVSGIGETQYF.

This clone was observed once. The CDR3 DNA reads TGTGCCAGCAGCGTAGGTGTCGGGTTCGGCTATGGCTACACCTTC. Translation gives CASSVGVGFGYGYTF. The genes are TRBV9 and TRBJ1-2; no reliable D call. Trimming shortened V by 0 bases and J by 4 bases, and 13 bases separated the two germline ends. This CDR3 spans 15 amino acids. Germline loops: CDR1 SGDLS, CDR2 YYNGEE.

This chain joins TRBV30 and TRBJ2-1, with D maybe TRBD2 (5 bases). The CDR3 runs to 14 residues. CDR1 is GTSNPN, CDR2 SVGIG, per germline (reference sequence). V was cut by 4 bases and J by 8 bases, with 18 bases left in between. The CDR3, as DNA: TGTGCCTGGAAGTCGGGGATTGGGTGGGATGAGCAGTTCTTC. Translated, it gives CAWKSGIGWDEQFF.

V is TRBV4-1 and J is TRBJ2-5, with 8 nucleotides matching TRBD2. The V segment lost 3 bases and the J segment 5 bases; nucleotides outside the gene matches: 8. CDR3 length: 15 amino acids. The germline V gene encodes CDR1 MGHRA and CDR2 YSYEKL. CDR3 coding DNA: TGCGCCAGCAGCCAGTTCGGGAGGGGTCCTGAGACCCAGTACTTC. Translation: CASSQFGRGPETQYF.

The gene calls are TRBV9 and TRBJ1-2, with D tentatively TRBD1 (5 bases). This CDR3 has 14 residues. Trimming cost V 4 bases and J 3 bases, with 13 bases left between them. Germline V lookup: CDR1 SGDLS, CDR2 YYNGEE. The CDR3, as DNA: TGTGCCAGCAGCCCTGGAGGGGTCGACTATGGCTACACCTTC. It specifies CASSPGGVDYGYTF.

The rearrangement links TRBV9 to TRBJ2-7; no reliable D call. The germline V gene encodes CDR1 SGDLS and CDR2 YYNGEE. Trimming shortened V by 0 bases and J by 1 base, and 5 bases separated the two germline ends. The CDR3 is 13 residues long. In DNA form, the CDR3 reads TGTGCCAGCAGCGTAGGAACATCCTACGAGCAGTACTTC. It is translated as CASSVGTSYEQYF.

The DNA of the CDR3 is TGTGCCAGTAAACTGGTGGTCTCCACTGAAGCTTTCTTT. As protein: CASKLVVSTEAFF. The chain recombines TRBV19 with TRBJ1-1; D not resolved. This CDR3 spans 13 amino acids. V was clipped by 7 bases and J by 4 bases, with 13 bases between them. CDR1 and CDR2 from the germline V gene are LNHDA and SQIVND (reference sequence).

This chain links TRBV5-1 with TRBJ1-2; D is ambiguous. Trimming cost V 0 bases and J 5 bases, with 14 bases left between them. CDR3 length: 15 amino acids. The germline V gene encodes CDR1 SGHRS and CDR2 YFSETQ. CDR3 nucleotide sequence: TGCGCCAGCAGCTTGGGCCAACCGGGTTGGTATGGCTACACCTTC. Translating it yields CASSLGQPGWYGYTF.

This clone has only a few counts. The chain has TRBV29-1 and TRBJ1-4; the D is unclear. V was pared by 7 bases and J by 5 bases, with 14 bases between. The CDR3 runs 13 residues. Per the germline V gene, CDR1 is SQVTM and CDR2 is ANQGSEA. CDR3 nucleotide sequence: TGCAGCGGTCGAGCGGACGTCAATGAAAAACTGTTTTTT. Amino acid sequence: CSGRADVNEKLFF.

This sequence joins TRBV11-2 and TRBJ2-2; 8 bases align to TRBD2. The CDR3 sequence is 16 residues long. J was trimmed by 6 bases and V by 1 base; bases with no gene match: 7. The germline V gene encodes CDR1 SGHAT and CDR2 FQNNGV. CDR3 loop: CASSLAPGLVPGELFF. The CDR3 DNA follows: TGTGCCAGCAGCTTAGCGCCGGGACTAGTACCCGGGGAGCTGTTTTTT.

This clone has a single count. J is TRBJ2-5 and V is TRBV6-5; D gene ambiguous. The V gene's germline CDR1 is MNHEY and CDR2 SVGAGI. The V and J ends lost 2 bases and 4 bases respectively, with 11 bases between them. The CDR3 runs to 14 residues. The CDR3 DNA sequence: TGTGCCAGCAGTTACGCGACCCCGGGAGAGACCCAGTACTTC. Protein: CASSYATPGETQYF.

There are a few counts of this clone. This chain joins TRBV11-2 and TRBJ1-1; D uncertain. CDR3 length: 13 residues. The germline V gene encodes CDR1 SGHAT and CDR2 FQNNGV. Deletions cut 3 bases from V and 4 bases from J, with 9 bases between. CDR3 loop: CASSFAAGTEAFF. CDR3 DNA: TGTGCCAGCAGCTTTGCTGCCGGCACTGAAGCTTTCTTT.

This clone was found a few times. The rearrangement uses TRBV19 and TRBJ1-3, with 7 bases that match TRBD1. Germline V gene lookup returns CDR1 LNHDA and CDR2 SQIVND (reference sequence). Trimming took 5 bases from V and 0 from J; bases not matched to a gene: 7. The CDR3 runs 16 residues. CDR3 bases: TGTGCCAGTAGTCCTGGGACAGATCGCTCTGGAAACACCATATATTTT. This gives the protein CASSPGTDRSGNTIYF. The whole variable domain, filled in from reference TRBV19 and TRBJ1-3, reads DGGITQSPKYLFRKEGQNVTLSCEQNLNHDAMYWYRQDPGQGLRLIYYSQIVNDFQKGDIAEGYSVSREKKESFPLTVTSAQKNPTAFYLCASSPGTDRSGNTIYFGEGSWLTVV.

This rearrangement joins TRBV11-3 to TRBJ2-2, with D perhaps matching TRBD1 (6 bases). With 4 bases removed from V and 2 bases from J, the gap between germline ends came to 14 bases. Germline CDR1 is SGHNT and CDR2 is YENEEA. The CDR3 is made up of 16 amino acids. The CDR3 coding sequence is TGTGCCAGCAGCTCAGGGGACAAGGGAAACACCGGGGAGCTGTTTTTT. Its protein is CASSSGDKGNTGELFF. The complete variable domain, with remaining parts taken from reference TRBV11-3 and TRBJ2-2, reads EAGVVQSPRYKIIEKKQPVAFWCNPISGHNTLYWYLQNLGQGPELLIRYENEEAVDDSQLPKDRFSAERLKGVDSTLKIQPAELGDSAVYLCASSSGDKGNTGELFFGEGSRLTVL.